This T cell receptor beta chain is from a study of T cells after yellow fever vaccination. General study results and limits: Faster peaking, at day 5 versus 15, marked a secondary response that was weaker. Clonotypes shared by both compartments, CD4 and CD8, made up a small share.

TCRdb independently ran MiXCR on the 5' RACE reads; one entry per CDR3 protein. The sample has about 96,000 distinct CDR3 sequences, under 9% seen once. This CDR3 is built from 14 residues. CDR1 and CDR2 (germline): LGHNT, FRNRAP. V lost 0 bases and J 5 bases, leaving 7 bases between the germline ends. The sequence derives from a man younger than 35 who received the YFV17D yellow fever vaccine. The chain combines TRBV12-5 with TRBJ1-4, with unresolved D. Material: CD8+ T cells not binding an NS4B(214-222) dextramer, sorted from PBMCs, obtained approximately 16 days after the first yellow fever vaccination. The DNA for the CDR3 is TGTGCTAGTGGTTTGGTAACGGGGAATGAAAAACTGTTTTTT. Encoded protein: CASGLVTGNEKLFF.